One sample yielded the 24 T cell receptor beta chains listed below, sequenced in a study of metastatic and nonmetastatic thyroid tumors. With MiXCR, TCRdb reprocessed the PCR reads. The table has about 93,000 clones, approximately 9% seen once. Prior to thyroid surgery, none of the patients had received any treatment. The material sequenced was blood. The receptors come from a female donor with papillary thyroid cancer or a benign thyroid nodule (not recorded which). Some clones in this sample may be carry-over from other donors' samples.

This clone came up a few times. This clone may be a read error of a much larger clone one base away. Other DNA sequences from this sample encode an identical CDR3 as well. This sequence joins TRBV6-1 and TRBJ2-7; D remains ambiguous. Germline CDR1 and CDR2: MNHNS and SASEGT. This CDR3 has 15 residues. Trimming removed 3 bases from V and 2 bases from J, with 14 bases in between. The CDR3 bases are TGTGCCAGCAGTGAGCGGCGTCATTACCCCTACGAGCAGTACTTC. It translates to CASSERRHYPYEQYF.

The rearrangement links TRBV7-9 to TRBJ1-1; 7 bases align to TRBD1. The germline gives CDR1 SEHNR, CDR2 FQNEAQ (reference sequence). With V trimmed by 1 base and J by 5 bases, 7 bases remained unmatched. This CDR3 has 15 amino acids. The CDR3 sequence is CASSLVDRVGTEAFF. CDR3 sequence (DNA): TGTGCCAGCAGCTTAGTCGACAGGGTCGGGACTGAAGCTTTCTTT.

This clone has ten or more counts. The chain combines TRBV9 with TRBJ2-3; TRBD2 might be the D (5 bases). CDR3 length: 16 amino acids. The V end lost 0 bases, the J end lost 0 bases, and 11 bases lay between the germline ends. The V gene's germline CDR1 is SGDLS and CDR2 YYNGEE. As DNA, the CDR3 is TGTGCCAGCAGCGTAGGTCATAGGACTAGCACAGATACGCAGTATTTT. This codes for CASSVGHRTSTDTQYF. Full variable domain (remainder filled in from reference TRBV9 and TRBJ2-3): DSGVTQTPKHLITATGQRVTLRCSPRSGDLSVYWYQQSLDQGLQFLIQYYNGEERAKGNILERFSAQQFPDLHSELNLSSLELGDSALYFCASSVGHRTSTDTQYFGPGTRLTVL.

This clone was counted many times. The chain links TRBV11-2 to TRBJ2-7; D is ambiguous. Trimming left V 1 base short and J 4 bases short, with 14 bases between. This CDR3 has 15 amino acids. Germline assignment: CDR1 SGHAT and CDR2 FQNNGV. CDR3 amino acids: CASSLGSVILYEQYF. The CDR3 coding sequence is TGTGCCAGCAGCTTAGGATCCGTTATACTATACGAGCAGTACTTC.

This clone was recorded at least ten times. The rearrangement links TRBV19 to TRBJ2-5; TRBD2 matches at 8 bases. Trimming cost V 3 bases and J 4 bases; bases outside gene matches: 7. CDR3 length equals 15 residues. Germline V gives CDR1 LNHDA, CDR2 SQIVND (reference sequence). This CDR3 is CASSMVAGGLETQYF. Here the CDR3 DNA reads TGTGCCAGTAGTATGGTGGCGGGGGGTTTAGAGACCCAGTACTTC.

This clone occurred many times. The rearrangement joins TRBV12-5 to TRBJ1-6; TRBD1 is a possible D gene (6 bases). The V gene's germline CDR1 is LGHNT and CDR2 FRNRAP. The V gene lost 7 bases and the J gene lost 4 bases, with 8 bases spanning the gap. This CDR3 is built from 13 residues. The DNA of the CDR3 is TGTGCTAGTGCCACAGGGTATAATTCACCCCTCCACTTT. Translating gives CASATGYNSPLHF.

In its sample, this clone was seen many times. The V gene is TRBV19, the J gene TRBJ1-6; D unresolved. V was cut by 5 bases and J by 12 bases, with 17 bases left in between. This CDR3 has 14 amino acids. Germline V gives CDR1 LNHDA, CDR2 SQIVND (reference sequence). In DNA form, the CDR3 reads TGTGCCAGTAGTGACCTCGGATTCGGTGTACCCCTCCACTTT. Its protein product is CASSDLGFGVPLHF.

At least ten counts were recorded for this clone. The V call is TRBV28, the J call TRBJ2-1; TRBD2 aligns across 7 bases. Germline V gene sequence: CDR1 MDHEN, CDR2 SYDVKM. The junction had 4 bases not matched to a gene; V was cut back by 0 bases and J by 2 bases. CDR3 length equals 16 residues. The chain's CDR3 is CASSLWGAGTYNEQFF. As DNA, the CDR3 is TGTGCCAGCAGTTTATGGGGAGCGGGGACCTACAATGAGCAGTTCTTC.

This clone was observed many times. The chain recombines TRBV5-1 with TRBJ2-5; tentative D call: TRBD1 (5 bases). The CDR3 runs 17 residues. Germline assignment: CDR1 SGHRS and CDR2 YFSETQ. Trimming removed 0 bases from V and 2 bases from J, with 17 bases in between. CDR3 nucleotide sequence: TGCGCCAGCAGCTTGGGTATAGGGCAAGGGGCACAAGAGACCCAGTACTTC. It is translated as CASSLGIGQGAQETQYF.

This chain links TRBV10-3 with TRBJ2-3, with a possible D match to TRBD1 (5 bases). V was cut by 6 bases and J by 2 bases, with 6 bases left in between. The CDR3 runs 12 residues. From germline, CDR1 is ENHRY and CDR2 SYGVKD. For the CDR3, the DNA is TGTGCCATCAGGGACAACACAGATACGCAGTATTTT. Translated, it gives CAIRDNTDTQYF.

Worth noting for this clone: A much larger clone differs by one base, so this may be a read error. Other DNA sequences in the same sample also yield this CDR3. The CDR3 loop reads CASRPRPDTQYF. The CDR3 DNA reads as TGTGCCAGCAGACCTCGGCCCGATACGCAGTATTTT. The chain uses TRBV28 and TRBJ2-3; D remains ambiguous. Trimming left V 6 bases short and J 6 bases short, with 10 bases between. CDR1 and CDR2 (germline): MDHEN, SYDVKM. The CDR3 covers 12 residues.

The rearrangement joins TRBV12-3 or TRBV12-4 to TRBJ1-1; a possible D gene is TRBD1 (6 bases). The CDR3 sequence is 15 residues long. Trimming removed 5 bases at V and 1 base at J, with 14 bases between. Here the CDR3 reads CASSPTTGANTEAFF. Here the CDR3 DNA reads TGTGCCAGCAGTCCTACGACAGGAGCGAACACTGAAGCTTTCTTT.

In the case of this clone: A much larger clone differs by one base, so this may be a read error. The chain recombines TRBV6-1 with TRBJ1-5; D is undetermined. The germline V gene has CDR1 MNHNS and CDR2 SASEGT. The CDR3 is 13 residues long. Between the trimmed V and J ends, which lost 4 bases and 5 bases, there was a span of 9 bases. This chain's CDR3 is CASSGHVYQPQHF. CDR3 nucleotides: TGTGCCAGCAGTGGACATGTTTATCAGCCCCAGCATTTT.

Concerning this clone itself: This may be a read error, as it is one base from a much larger clone. The same CDR3 also results from other DNA sequences found in this sample. The genes are TRBV27 and TRBJ2-4, with TRBD2 matching over 11 bases. The ends lost 5 bases at V and 4 bases at J; junction bases unmatched: 16. The CDR3 length is 19 residues. The germline CDR1 and CDR2 sequences are MNHEY and SMNVEV (reference sequence). This CDR3 reads CASSPELAGATLAKNIQYF. CDR3 bases: TGTGCCAGCAGTCCCGAACTAGCGGGGGCAACCCTAGCAAAAAACATTCAGTACTTC.

Ten or more counts support this clone. This chain links TRBV5-1 with TRBJ2-4, with 8 bases matching TRBD1. The CDR3 totals 18 residues. The trim removed 4 bases at V and 1 base at J, leaving 13 bases unmatched. CDR1 SGHRS and CDR2 YFSETQ come from the germline V gene. CDR3: CASSTAYRTGWAKNIQYF. In DNA form, the CDR3 reads TGCGCCAGCAGCACCGCCTACCGGACAGGGTGGGCCAAAAACATTCAGTACTTC.

In its sample, this clone was seen many times. This chain joins TRBV2 and TRBJ2-3, with D maybe TRBD1 (6 bases). This CDR3 is 11 amino acids long. The V end lost 8 bases, the J end lost 10 bases, and 13 bases lay between the germline ends. Germline V gene data show CDR1 as SNHLY and CDR2 as FYNNEI. Here the CDR3 reads CASGLQGPQYF. The CDR3 DNA follows: TGTGCCAGCGGATTACAGGGTCCGCAGTATTTT.

With regard to this clone: A read error is possible here, since a much larger clone lies one base away. The rearrangement links TRBV19 to TRBJ1-1, with no clear D. Germline values: CDR1 LNHDA, CDR2 SQIVND (reference sequence). CDR3 length: 14 amino acids. The CDR3 here is CAGSIEGDNTEAFF. The CDR3 DNA is TGTGCCGGTAGTATAGAGGGCGATAACACTGAAGCTTTCTTT.

Concerning this clone itself: This clone may be a read error of a much larger clone one base away. The V and J genes are TRBV6-2 or TRBV6-3 and TRBJ2-3; perhaps TRBD2 as D (6 bases). Germline values: CDR1 MNHEY, CDR2 SVGEGT. This CDR3 is built from 14 residues. V was cut by 7 bases and J by 2 bases, with 13 bases left in between. CDR3 DNA: TGTGCCAGCAACAACGCGGGGTCCACAGATACGCAGTATTTT. It translates to CASNNAGSTDTQYF.

This sequence joins TRBV28 and TRBJ1-2; D is undetermined. Germline V gene sequence: CDR1 MDHEN, CDR2 SYDVKM. The ends were cut back, 6 bases at V and 5 bases at J, with 16 bases in the middle. The CDR3 runs to 14 residues. CDR3 sequence: CASSSRGLYYGYTF. In nucleotides, the CDR3 is TGTGCCAGCAGCTCCAGAGGGTTGTATTATGGCTACACCTTC.

The sample holds a few counts of this clone. This may arise from a read error, as a much more abundant clone is one base away. CDR3 in DNA: TGTGCCAGCAGCTTAAGCGGGGGGTTGTTTGAGCAGTTCTTC. It codes for CASSLSGGLFEQFF. The chain is built from TRBV7-2 and TRBJ2-1, with TRBD2 matching 9 bases. J was trimmed by 9 bases and V by 2 bases; bases with no gene match: 5. CDR3 size: 14 residues. Germline CDR1 is SGHTA and CDR2 is FQGNSA.

V gene TRBV27 combines with J gene TRBJ2-7, with D possibly called TRBD1 or TRBD2 (5 bases each). From germline, CDR1 is MNHEY and CDR2 SMNVEV (reference sequence). CDR3 length: 13 amino acids. In DNA form, the CDR3 reads TGTGTCGCGGGTCGGGGACGTCACTACGAGCAGTACTTC. Protein sequence: CVAGRGRHYEQYF.

This clone was detected many times. The rearrangement joins TRBV12-3 or TRBV12-4 to TRBJ1-1; 9 positions match TRBD1. The CDR3 extends over 15 amino acids. V shed 5 bases and J 6 bases; nucleotides not matched to a gene: 10. This CDR3 is CASSARQGGISEAFF. CDR3 nucleotides: TGTGCCAGCAGTGCCCGACAGGGGGGGATTTCTGAAGCTTTCTTT.

This clone was seen ten or more times. This chain uses TRBV7-9 with TRBJ1-4; 9 nucleotides agree with TRBD1. V gave up 6 bases and J gave up 10 bases; unmatched junction bases: 9. Germline V gene lookup returns CDR1 SEHNR and CDR2 FQNEAQ (reference sequence). The CDR3 has 14 residues. The CDR3 spells CASSLTGGRGKLFF. CDR3 bases: TGTGCCAGCAGTCTTACAGGGGGCCGGGGAAAACTGTTTTTT.

This clone was seen repeatedly, ten times or more. The chain is built from TRBV9 and TRBJ2-2; the D is unclear. The ends were cut back, 0 bases at V and 4 bases at J, with 7 bases in the middle. Germline V CDR1 and CDR2: SGDLS, YYNGEE. The CDR3 is made up of 14 amino acids. The CDR3 loop reads CASSVDVTTGELFF. The CDR3 nucleotides read TGTGCCAGCAGCGTAGATGTAACCACCGGGGAGCTGTTTTTT.